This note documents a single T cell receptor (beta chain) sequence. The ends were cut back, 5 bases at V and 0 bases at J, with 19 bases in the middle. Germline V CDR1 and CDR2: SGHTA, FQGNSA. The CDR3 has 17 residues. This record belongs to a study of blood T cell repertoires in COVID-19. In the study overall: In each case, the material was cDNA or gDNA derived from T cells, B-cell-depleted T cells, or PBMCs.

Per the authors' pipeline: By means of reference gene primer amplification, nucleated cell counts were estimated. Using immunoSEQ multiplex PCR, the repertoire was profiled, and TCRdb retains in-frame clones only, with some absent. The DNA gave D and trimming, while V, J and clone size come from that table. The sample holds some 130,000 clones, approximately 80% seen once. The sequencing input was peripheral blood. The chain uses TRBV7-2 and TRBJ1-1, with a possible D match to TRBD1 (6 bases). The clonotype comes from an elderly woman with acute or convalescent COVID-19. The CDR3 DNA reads TGTGCCAGCAGCCTGAGCGGTACGGGGGGCTTGAACACTGAAGCTTTCTTT. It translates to CASSLSGTGGLNTEAFF.